This T cell receptor (beta chain) comes out of a study of graft-versus-host responses after intestinal transplantation. For the study at large: Those transplanted obtained multivisceral, liver-intestinal, or isolated intestinal grafts.

With respect to this clone: The target antigen is unknown.

General study points: Early after transplant, HvG declines were associated with peak levels of circulating GvH clones.

Trimming took 1 base from V and 9 from J, leaving 22 bases between them. The CDR3 is made up of 17 amino acids. Germline V gene sequence: CDR1 SGHVS, CDR2 FNYEAQ. The repertoire was sequenced with immunoSEQ multiplex PCR; TCRdb's copy has only in-frame clones and lacks some. Of roughly 89,000 clones in the sample, roughly 90% are singletons; the top ten hold over 0.15%. The V call is TRBV7-6, the J call TRBJ2-1; a weak D match, TRBD2 (6 bases). This TCR derives from a human donor who received an intestinal transplant. This specimen consisted of unstimulated CD4+ T cells sorted from spleen or lymph node cells, obtained before intestinal transplant. DNA of the CDR3: TGTGCCAGCAGCTTAGGGCCTCTCGCGGGACGGGACGTTGAGCAGTTCTTC. Protein sequence: CASSLGPLAGRDVEQFF.